These T cell receptor beta chains were read from a single sample in a study of Ad26.COV2.S vaccination and SARS-CoV-2 variants. TCRdb's copy holds only in-frame clones and misses some; the assay was immunoSEQ multiplex PCR. The sample includes 400,000 to 450,000 clones, about 90% of them seen just once. Sequences were derived from peripheral blood, sampled in a trial of Ad26.COV2.S vaccine versus placebo. Receptors originate from a person aged 18-60 years who received the Ad26.COV2.S COVID-19 vaccine or a placebo. CDR3s include the opening cysteine and the closing phenylalanine or tryptophan. A D gene is named only where the DNA matches it firmly. The listing skips clone size in some rows; elsewhere it reads once, few, many or a size class.

TRBV9	-	TRBJ2-3	once	TGTGCCAGCAGCGCGGACGGGATCTCAGTAGATACGCAGTATTTT	CASSADGISVDTQYF
TRBV6-2/TRBV6-3	-	TRBJ2-7	-	TGTGCCAGCAGTTTCTACTCCTACGAGCAGTACTTC	CASSFYSYEQYF
TRBV7-3	TRBD2	TRBJ2-1	-	TGTGCCAGCAGCTCCGGACTAGCGGGAGACAATGAGCAGTTCTTC	CASSSGLAGDNEQFF
TRBV19	-	TRBJ2-2	-	TGTGCCAGTAGTATACGGCAGGGACACACCGGGGAGCTGTTTTTT	CASSIRQGHTGELFF
TRBV19	-	TRBJ2-5	-	TGTGCCAGTAGTATAGATAACAATGCGGCTGGAGAGACCCAGTACTTC	CASSIDNNAAGETQYF
TRBV15	TRBD2	TRBJ2-7	-	TGTGCCACCAGCAGAGATCCCCAGGGGGTAGCGGGAGGTACATCCTACGAGCAGTACTTC	CATSRDPQGVAGGTSYEQYF
TRBV9	-	TRBJ2-1	-	TGTGCCAGCAGCGTTTCACCGTACAATGAGCAGTTCTTC	CASSVSPYNEQFF
TRBV7-3	TRBD2	TRBJ2-5	-	TGTGCCAGCAGCTTAATAGTACTAGCGGGAGAAGGTGGAGAGACCCAGTACTTC	CASSLIVLAGEGGETQYF
TRBV5-4	TRBD2	TRBJ2-7	-	TGTGCCAGCAGCTCTCGACTAGCGGGAAGCTCCTACGAGCAGTACTTC	CASSSRLAGSSYEQYF
TRBV6-2/TRBV6-3	TRBD2	TRBJ2-1	-	TGTGCCAGCAGTTATAGGAAACTAGCGGATAGCTCCTACAATGAGCAGTTCTTC	CASSYRKLADSSYNEQFF
TRBV18	-	TRBJ1-1	-	TGTGCCAGCTCACCACAAGGGACGTTCTTAGCTTTCTTT	CASSPQGTFLAFF